This T cell receptor beta chain came from a study of blood T cell repertoires in COVID-19. Turning to the study itself: Sites in the United States, Italy and Spain provided acute and convalescent COVID-19 samples. PBMCs, B-cell-depleted T cells, or T cells provided the cDNA or gDNA that made up the material.

Original data processing: Researchers report that nucleated cell counts were estimated from reference gene primer amplification. TCRdb's copy holds only in-frame clones and misses some; the assay was immunoSEQ multiplex PCR. D and trimming were read from the DNA, whereas the V and J calls and clone size are those reported in that table. Altogether more than 200,000 clones are present, around 82% being singletons, with the ten largest covering roughly 2.5%. The ends were cut back, 1 base at V and 1 base at J, with 11 bases in the middle. The CDR3 extends over 15 amino acids. Germline V lookup: CDR1 SGHDT, CDR2 YYEEEE.

This chain uses TRBV5-6 with TRBJ1-1; D gene ambiguous. This TCR was recovered from a woman between 40 and 50 years old with active or convalescent COVID-19. The material sequenced was peripheral blood. The CDR3 region is CASSLITSENTEAFF. CDR3 in DNA: TGTGCCAGCAGCTTGATAACGTCAGAGAACACTGAAGCTTTCTTT.